The 3 T cell receptor beta chains below all came from one sample that was sequenced in a study of blood T cell repertoires in COVID-19. The protocol was immunoSEQ multiplex PCR, while the TCRdb copy is restricted to in-frame clones and leaves out a portion. Of approximately 250,000 clones in the sample, around 89% were seen once. Material: PBMCs or T cells enriched from blood (not recorded which). Every receptor here comes from a woman in her 30s who had recovered from COVID-19.

The V call is TRBV5-1, the J call TRBJ2-3, with D possibly being TRBD1 (5 bases). The CDR3 spans 15 residues. Trimming cost V 0 bases and J 4 bases, with 12 bases left between them. The V gene's germline CDR1 is SGHRS and CDR2 YFSETQ. The CDR3 DNA reads TGCGCCAGCAGCTTGGAGGGGAAGAAAGCAGATACGCAGTATTTT. It yields the protein CASSLEGKKADTQYF.

The rearrangement links TRBV7-2 to TRBJ2-3; D is perhaps TRBD1 (6 bases). The CDR3 has 15 amino acids. The V end lost 0 bases, the J end lost 1 base, and 8 bases lay between the germline ends. Germline CDR1 reads SGHTA; CDR2 reads FQGNSA. As DNA, the CDR3 is TGTGCCAGCAGCTTAGCGAGGACAGGCACAGATACGCAGTATTTT. Protein: CASSLARTGTDTQYF.

To note about this clone: Within the sample, other DNA sequences also encode this same CDR3. V gene TRBV27 combines with J gene TRBJ1-2; 7 nucleotides agree with TRBD1. Germline V gene data show CDR1 as MNHEY and CDR2 as SMNVEV (reference sequence). The V segment lost 5 bases and the J segment 4 bases; nucleotides outside the gene matches: 7. The CDR3 length is 14 residues. DNA of the CDR3: TGTGCCAGCAGTGCGACAGGGAGTCCCTATGGCTACACCTTC. Its translation: CASSATGSPYGYTF.